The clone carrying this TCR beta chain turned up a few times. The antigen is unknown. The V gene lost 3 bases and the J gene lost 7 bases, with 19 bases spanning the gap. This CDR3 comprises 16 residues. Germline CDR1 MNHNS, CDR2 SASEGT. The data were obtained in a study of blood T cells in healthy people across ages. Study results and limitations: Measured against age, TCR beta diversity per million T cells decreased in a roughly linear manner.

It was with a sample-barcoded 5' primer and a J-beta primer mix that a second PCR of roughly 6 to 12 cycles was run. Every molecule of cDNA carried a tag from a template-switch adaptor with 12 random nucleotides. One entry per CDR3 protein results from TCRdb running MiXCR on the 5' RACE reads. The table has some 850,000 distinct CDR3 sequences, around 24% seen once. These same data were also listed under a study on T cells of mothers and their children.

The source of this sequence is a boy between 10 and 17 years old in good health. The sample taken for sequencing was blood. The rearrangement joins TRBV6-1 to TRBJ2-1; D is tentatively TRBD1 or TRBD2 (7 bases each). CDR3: CASSDYQGGGRNEQFF. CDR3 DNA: TGTGCCAGCAGTGACTACCAGGGGGGGGGCCGGAATGAGCAGTTCTTC.